This T cell receptor beta chain was identified during a study of blood T cells in healthy people across ages. A J-beta primer mix and a sample-barcoded 5' primer were used in a second PCR of roughly 6 to 11 cycles. Each CDR3 protein is one row after TCRdb ran MiXCR on the 5' RACE reads. This table holds approximately 580,000 distinct CDR3 sequences, nearly 25% found once. Regarding the study as a whole: Older individuals had lower TCR beta diversity per million T cells (the decline was roughly linear).

The CDR3 is made up of 17 amino acids. V shed 5 bases and J 0 bases; nucleotides not matched to a gene: 9. CDR1 is SGHRS and CDR2 is YFSETQ in the germline V gene. This clonotype was detected only a few times. No antigen is known for it. The same sample was also studied in work on T cells of mothers and their children. That investigation notes: Researchers report slightly higher, though non-significant, overlap in related mother-child pairs than in unrelated pairs.

V is TRBV5-1 and J is TRBJ2-5, with TRBD2 matching 11 bases. Specimen: blood. The sequence came from a boy aged 5-17 years in good health. In nucleotides, the CDR3 is TGCGCCAGCAGAGTCCTAGCGGGAGGACCTTACCAAGAGACCCAGTACTTC. This translates into CASRVLAGGPYQETQYF.